Listed below are T cell receptor beta chains from one sample, sequenced in a study of cytomegalovirus exposure and HLA in healthy donors. Profiling relied on immunoSEQ multiplex PCR, and the TCRdb table lists in-frame clones only, not all of them. The data contain about 170,000 clones, around 80% of them singletons. Input material: PBMCs. The source of these receptors is a woman between 50 and 59 years old in good health and CMV-seropositive. CDR3s include the opening cysteine and the closing phenylalanine or tryptophan. The order of the fields is CDR3 length, D gene, J gene, V gene, CDR3 protein. The D gene is left open where the match is weak.

16	-	TRBJ2-4	TRBV7-6	CASSPQSGGLRNIQYF
16	-	TRBJ2-2	TRBV2	CASSGARGPVYGELFF
16	-	TRBJ2-2	TRBV6-5	CASSYSNGVNTGELFF
15	TRBD2	TRBJ2-3	TRBV7-2	CASSLIAGSGDTQYF
14	TRBD1	TRBJ1-1	TRBV28	CAIQTGRGPTEAFF
13	-	TRBJ1-5	TRBV28	CASRSRDTLPQHF
13	TRBD2	TRBJ2-7	TRBV28	CASSGGTSYEQYF
16	-	TRBJ2-3	TRBV5-1	CASSLERGLGTDTQYF
14	-	TRBJ1-6	TRBV9	CASSVEAGNSPLHF
14	TRBD1	TRBJ2-7	TRBV5-6	CASSKPDRAYEQYF
15	-	TRBJ1-1	TRBV27	CASSLSSSRGTEAFF
16	-	TRBJ1-1	TRBV28	CASSSHLRQTNTEAFF
17	TRBD2	TRBJ2-1	TRBV4-3	CASSQELAGTGYNEQFF
16	-	TRBJ1-6	TRBV28	CASSLYVSSYNSPLHF
15	TRBD2	TRBJ2-1	TRBV11-3	CASSSGAGGYNEQFF
14	-	TRBJ2-5	TRBV7-2	CASSLFLVGETQYF
15	TRBD1	-	TRBV5-6	CASSLGQGRNSEQYF
16	-	TRBJ1-3	TRBV4-3	CASSQVSAGKAYTIYF
12	-	TRBJ2-1	TRBV28	CASSPDMGGQFF
15	-	TRBJ2-7	TRBV2	CASLPSRDTFYEQYF
15	TRBD2	TRBJ2-5	TRBV18	CASSLGLAGRETQYF
15	TRBD1	TRBJ2-1	TRBV5-1	CASSLFRGSYNEQFF
21	-	TRBJ2-2	TRBV14	CASSQARAPGGLWRERGELFF
13	-	TRBJ1-1	TRBV14	CASSHGGGTEAFF
15	-	TRBJ2-7	TRBV5-5	CASSLAGYATYEQYF
17	TRBD1	TRBJ2-5	TRBV19	CASSILTTGGVQETQYF
13	-	TRBJ2-1	TRBV2	CASRDRSYNEQFF
17	-	TRBJ1-5	TRBV27	CASSLSSLRYSNQPQHF
13	-	TRBJ1-2	TRBV29-1	CSVELVRSYGYTF
15	-	TRBJ1-6	TRBV30	CAWSGRLRYNSPLHF
14	-	TRBJ1-4	TRBV18	CASSPTQGDEKLFF
15	TRBD1	TRBJ1-2	TRBV5-1	CASSLSQGAIRDYTF
12	-	-	TRBV28	CASSFRGIEQYF
13	-	TRBJ1-1	TRBV6-4	CASSDSTDAEAFF
13	-	TRBJ1-4	TRBV15	CATSRDRNEKLFF
12	TRBD1	TRBJ2-7	TRBV4-2	CASSRQGNEQYF
16	TRBD1	TRBJ1-2	TRBV29-1	CSVVEGGTGNYWSYTF
18	TRBD1	TRBJ1-2	TRBV7-9	CASSSPVGQGGRNYGYTF
12	-	TRBJ2-7	TRBV2	CAKGGLGGEQYF
14	TRBD2	TRBJ2-3	TRBV27	CASRMGLASDTQYF
13	-	TRBJ1-5	TRBV5-5	CASSLDSNQLQHF
14	-	TRBJ2-1	TRBV4-2	CASSQEQGRNEQFF
16	TRBD2	TRBJ2-1	TRBV5-6	CASSLGASGSGNEQFF
15	TRBD1	TRBJ2-4	TRBV19	CASSGTVLPKNIQYF
14	TRBD2	TRBJ2-5	TRBV5-1	CASSTSGIQETQYF
15	-	TRBJ2-2	TRBV27	CASRTRSDYTGELFF
15	-	TRBJ1-2	TRBV9	CASGGGQGIAYGYTF
14	-	TRBJ1-4	TRBV5-1	CASSSRTVNEKLFF